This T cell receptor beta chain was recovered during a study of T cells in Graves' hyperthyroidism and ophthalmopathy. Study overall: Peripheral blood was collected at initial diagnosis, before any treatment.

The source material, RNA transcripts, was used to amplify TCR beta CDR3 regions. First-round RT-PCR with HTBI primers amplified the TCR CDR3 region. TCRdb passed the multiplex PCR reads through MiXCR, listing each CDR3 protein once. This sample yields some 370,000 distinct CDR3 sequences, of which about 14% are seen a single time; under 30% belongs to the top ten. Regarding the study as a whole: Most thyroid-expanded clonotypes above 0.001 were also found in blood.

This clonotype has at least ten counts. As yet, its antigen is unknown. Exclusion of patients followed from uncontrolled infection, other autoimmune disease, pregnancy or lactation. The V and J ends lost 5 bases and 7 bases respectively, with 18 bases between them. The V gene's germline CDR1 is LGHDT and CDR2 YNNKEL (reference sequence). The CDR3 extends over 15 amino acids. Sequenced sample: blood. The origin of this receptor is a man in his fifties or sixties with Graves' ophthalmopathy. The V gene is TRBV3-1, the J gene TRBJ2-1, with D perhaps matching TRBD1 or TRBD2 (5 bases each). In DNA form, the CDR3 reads TGTGCCAGCAGCGGACCCGGGGCCCGGAGGAATGAGCAGTTCTTC. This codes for CASSGPGARRNEQFF.